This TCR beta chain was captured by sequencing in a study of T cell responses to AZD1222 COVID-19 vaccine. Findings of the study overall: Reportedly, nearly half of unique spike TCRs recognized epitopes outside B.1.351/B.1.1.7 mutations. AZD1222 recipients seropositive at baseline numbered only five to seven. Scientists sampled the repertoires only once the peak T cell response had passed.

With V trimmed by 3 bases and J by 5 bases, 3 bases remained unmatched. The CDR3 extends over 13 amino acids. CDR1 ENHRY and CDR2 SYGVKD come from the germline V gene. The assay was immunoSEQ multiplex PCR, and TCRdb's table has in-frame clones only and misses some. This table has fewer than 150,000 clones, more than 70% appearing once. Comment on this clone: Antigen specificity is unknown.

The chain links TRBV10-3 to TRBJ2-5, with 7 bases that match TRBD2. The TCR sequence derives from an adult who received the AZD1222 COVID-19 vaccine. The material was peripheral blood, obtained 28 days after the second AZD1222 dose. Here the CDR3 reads CAISDAGVETQYF. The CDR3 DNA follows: TGTGCCATCAGTGACGCGGGGGTGGAGACCCAGTACTTC.